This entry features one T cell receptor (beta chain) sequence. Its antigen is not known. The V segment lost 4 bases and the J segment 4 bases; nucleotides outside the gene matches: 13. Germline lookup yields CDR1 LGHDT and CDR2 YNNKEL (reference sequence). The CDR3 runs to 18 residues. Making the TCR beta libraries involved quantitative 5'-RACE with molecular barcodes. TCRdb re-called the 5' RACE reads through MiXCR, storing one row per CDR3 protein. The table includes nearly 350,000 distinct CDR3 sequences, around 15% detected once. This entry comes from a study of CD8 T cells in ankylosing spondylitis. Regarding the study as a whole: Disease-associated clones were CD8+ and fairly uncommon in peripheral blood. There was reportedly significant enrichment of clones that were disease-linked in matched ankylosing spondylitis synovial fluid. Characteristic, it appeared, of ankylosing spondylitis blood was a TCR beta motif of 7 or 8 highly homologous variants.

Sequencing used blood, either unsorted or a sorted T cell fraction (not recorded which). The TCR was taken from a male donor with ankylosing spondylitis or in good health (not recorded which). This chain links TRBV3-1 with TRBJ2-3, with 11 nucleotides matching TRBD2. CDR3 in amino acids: CASSRFESSGGRADTQYF. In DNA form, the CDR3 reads TGTGCCAGCAGCCGATTTGAGTCTAGCGGGGGGCGGGCAGATACGCAGTATTTT.